The entry that follows covers one TCR beta chain sequence. Its antigen remains unknown. This record comes from a study of T cell repertoires and HLA-DP antigens. Study details: CD4+ T cells were cocultured with HeLa cells expressing HLA-DP.

Study-level points and caveats: Responder cells were total CD4+ cells with a HeLa antigen-presenting system. Against both alloantigens, CD137+ clonality was similar, roughly 0.39.

Untouched CD4+ T cells were bead-isolated from PBMC at about 97.7% purity. The repertoire was sequenced with immunoSEQ multiplex PCR; TCRdb's copy has only in-frame clones and lacks some. Of around 70,000 clones listed, about four fifths were seen once; the top ten hold 1.6%. The CDR3 is 15 residues long. Germline V gene data show CDR1 as KGHSH and CDR2 as LQKENI. J lost 1 base, V lost 6 bases, and 8 bases had no gene match. The sequencing sample was made of CD4+ T cells from PBMCs. This receptor was identified in a man between 60 and 70 years old in good health and CMV-seronegative. This chain joins TRBV18 and TRBJ1-1, with TRBD1 matching over 7 bases. This chain's CDR3 is CASSDRQGRNTEAFF. Written as DNA, the CDR3 is TGTGCCAGCTCCGATCGACAGGGACGGAACACTGAAGCTTTCTTT.